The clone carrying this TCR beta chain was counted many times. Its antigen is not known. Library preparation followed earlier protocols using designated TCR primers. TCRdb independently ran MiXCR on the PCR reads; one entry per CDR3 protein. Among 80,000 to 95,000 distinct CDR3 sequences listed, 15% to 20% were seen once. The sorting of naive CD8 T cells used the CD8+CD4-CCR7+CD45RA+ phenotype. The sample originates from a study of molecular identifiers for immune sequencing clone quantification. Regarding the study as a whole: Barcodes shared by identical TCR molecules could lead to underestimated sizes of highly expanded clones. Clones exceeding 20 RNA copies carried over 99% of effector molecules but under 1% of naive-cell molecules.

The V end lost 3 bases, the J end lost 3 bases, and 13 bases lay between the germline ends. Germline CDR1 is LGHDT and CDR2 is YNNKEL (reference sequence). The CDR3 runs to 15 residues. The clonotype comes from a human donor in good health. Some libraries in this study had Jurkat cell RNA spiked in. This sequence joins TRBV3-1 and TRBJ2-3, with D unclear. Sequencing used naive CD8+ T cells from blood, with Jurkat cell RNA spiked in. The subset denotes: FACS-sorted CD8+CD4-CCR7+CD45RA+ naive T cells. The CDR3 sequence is CASSHPLALTDTQYF. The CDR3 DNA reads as TGTGCCAGCAGCCACCCCCTTGCGTTGACAGATACGCAGTATTTT.